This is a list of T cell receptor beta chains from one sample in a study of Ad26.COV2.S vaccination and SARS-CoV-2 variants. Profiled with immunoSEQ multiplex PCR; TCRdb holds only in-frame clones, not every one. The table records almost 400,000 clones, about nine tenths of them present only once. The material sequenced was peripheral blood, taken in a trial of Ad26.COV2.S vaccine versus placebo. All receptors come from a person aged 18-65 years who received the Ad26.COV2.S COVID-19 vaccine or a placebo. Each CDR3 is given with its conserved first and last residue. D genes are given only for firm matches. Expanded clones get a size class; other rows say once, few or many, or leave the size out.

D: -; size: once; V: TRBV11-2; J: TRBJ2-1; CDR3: CASSLGRNEQFF; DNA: TGTGCCAGCAGCTTGGGCAGGAATGAGCAGTTCTTC
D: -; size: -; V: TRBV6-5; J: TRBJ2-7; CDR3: CASSPLQEQYF; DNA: TGTGCCAGCAGCCCCCTGCAGGAGCAGTACTTC
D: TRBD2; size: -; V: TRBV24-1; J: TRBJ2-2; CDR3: CATSDPSGSGSTGELFF; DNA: TGTGCCACCAGTGATCCAAGCGGGAGTGGGAGCACCGGGGAGCTGTTTTTT
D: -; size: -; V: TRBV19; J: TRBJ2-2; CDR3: CASSKYRDNRAGELFF; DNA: TGTGCCAGTAGCAAATACAGGGATAATAGGGCCGGGGAGCTGTTTTTT
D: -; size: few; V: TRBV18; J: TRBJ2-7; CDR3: CASSPSGLLPSYEQYF; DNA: TGTGCCAGCTCACCCTCCGGACTCCTTCCCTCCTACGAGCAGTACTTC
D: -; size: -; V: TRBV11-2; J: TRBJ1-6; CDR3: CASSTIQEGHNSPLHF; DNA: TGTGCCAGCAGCACAATACAGGAGGGCCATAATTCACCCCTCCACTTT
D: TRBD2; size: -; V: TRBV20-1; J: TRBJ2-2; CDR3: CSASRDGRGTGELFF; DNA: TGCAGTGCTAGTCGGGACGGGAGGGGAACCGGGGAGCTGTTTTTT
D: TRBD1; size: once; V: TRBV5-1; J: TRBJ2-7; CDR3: CASSPTGEEQYF; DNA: TGCGCCAGCAGCCCTACAGGGGAGGAGCAGTACTTC
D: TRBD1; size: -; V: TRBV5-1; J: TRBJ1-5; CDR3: CASSPGTANQPQHF; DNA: TGCGCCAGCAGCCCCGGGACAGCAAATCAGCCCCAGCATTTT
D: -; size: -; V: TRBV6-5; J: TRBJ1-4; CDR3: CASSLLPGQTNEKLFF; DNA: TGTGCCAGCAGTTTACTCCCTGGACAGACTAATGAAAAACTGTTTTTT
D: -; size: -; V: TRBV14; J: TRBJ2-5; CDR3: CASSPGGQETQYF; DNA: TGTGCCAGCAGCCCCGGTGGGCAAGAGACCCAGTACTTC
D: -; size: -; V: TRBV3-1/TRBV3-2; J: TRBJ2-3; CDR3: CASSKTSEGGTKHTDTQYF; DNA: TGTGCCAGCAGTAAAACTTCCGAGGGTGGGACAAAGCACACGGATACGCAGTATTTT
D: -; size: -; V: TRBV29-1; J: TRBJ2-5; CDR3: CSVVEGQETQYF; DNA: TGCAGCGTTGTGGAGGGCCAAGAGACCCAGTACTTC
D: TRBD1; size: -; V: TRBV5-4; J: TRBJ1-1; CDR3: CASSSQGSTEAFF; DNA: TGTGCCAGCAGCTCACAGGGGAGCACTGAAGCTTTCTTT
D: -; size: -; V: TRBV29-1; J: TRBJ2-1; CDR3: CSVETGYNEQFF; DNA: TGCAGCGTTGAAACAGGGTACAATGAGCAGTTCTTC
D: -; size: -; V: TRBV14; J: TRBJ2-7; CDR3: CASSQEIIQGEQYF; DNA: TGTGCCAGCAGCCAAGAAATCATCCAGGGGGAGCAGTACTTC
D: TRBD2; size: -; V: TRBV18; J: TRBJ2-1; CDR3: CASSPPSGSYNEQFF; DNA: TGTGCCAGCTCACCACCTAGCGGGAGCTACAATGAGCAGTTCTTC
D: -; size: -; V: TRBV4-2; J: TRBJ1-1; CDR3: CASSQDNGRVAEAFF; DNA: TGTGCCAGCAGCCAAGATAACGGCAGGGTGGCTGAAGCTTTCTTT
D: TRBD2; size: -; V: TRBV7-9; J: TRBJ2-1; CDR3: CASSSAGAEQFF; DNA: TGTGCCAGCAGTTCCGCGGGAGCTGAGCAGTTCTTC
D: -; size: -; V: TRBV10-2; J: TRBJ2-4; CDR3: CAAADSIAKNIQYF; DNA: TGCGCCGCGGCGGACTCTATAGCCAAAAACATTCAGTACTTC
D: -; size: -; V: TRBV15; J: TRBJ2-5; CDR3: CATAPGTRDQETQYF; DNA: TGTGCCACCGCTCCCGGGACAAGAGACCAAGAGACCCAGTACTTC
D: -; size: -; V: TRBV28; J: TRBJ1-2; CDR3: CASYSGGLSYGYTF; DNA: TGTGCCAGCTATTCCGGGGGGCTAAGCTATGGCTACACCTTC
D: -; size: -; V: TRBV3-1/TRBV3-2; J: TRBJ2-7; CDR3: CASSQGLNQYF; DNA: TGTGCCAGCAGCCAAGGATTGAACCAGTACTTC
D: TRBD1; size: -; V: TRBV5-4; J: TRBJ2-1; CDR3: CASSSSDRRHEQFF; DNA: TGTGCCAGCAGCTCGTCGGACAGGAGACATGAGCAGTTCTTC
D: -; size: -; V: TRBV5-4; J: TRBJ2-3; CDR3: CASSLGRATDTQYF; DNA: TGTGCCAGCAGCTTGGGGAGAGCCACAGATACGCAGTATTTT
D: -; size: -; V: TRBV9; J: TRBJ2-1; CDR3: CASSAGSRSYNEQFF; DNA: TGTGCCAGCAGCGCCGGGAGCCGCTCCTACAATGAGCAGTTCTTC
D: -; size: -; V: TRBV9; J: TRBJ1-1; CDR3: CASSVGTDNTEAFF; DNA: TGTGCCAGCAGCGTCGGGACTGACAACACTGAAGCTTTCTTT
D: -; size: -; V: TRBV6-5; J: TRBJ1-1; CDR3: CASSSTNTGAEAFF; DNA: TGTGCCAGCAGTTCCACCAACACAGGAGCTGAAGCTTTCTTT
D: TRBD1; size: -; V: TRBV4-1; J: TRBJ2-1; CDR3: CASSQVGTGLLSYNEQFF; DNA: TGCGCCAGCAGCCAAGTCGGGACAGGGCTCCTCTCCTACAATGAGCAGTTCTTC
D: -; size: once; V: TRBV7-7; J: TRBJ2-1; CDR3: CASSSGGINEQFF; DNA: TGTGCCAGCAGCTCCGGTGGTATAAATGAGCAGTTCTTC
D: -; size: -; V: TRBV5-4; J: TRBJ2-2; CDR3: CASSPEGFTGELFF; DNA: TGTGCCAGCAGCCCTGAGGGGTTTACCGGGGAGCTGTTTTTT
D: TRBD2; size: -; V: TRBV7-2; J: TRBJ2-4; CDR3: CASSPTAGGGDIQYF; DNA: TGTGCCAGCAGCCCCACTGCGGGGGGGGGAGACATTCAGTACTTC
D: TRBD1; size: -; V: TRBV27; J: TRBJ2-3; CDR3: CASSLRGRTDTQYF; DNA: TGTGCCAGCAGTTTAAGGGGGCGCACAGATACGCAGTATTTT
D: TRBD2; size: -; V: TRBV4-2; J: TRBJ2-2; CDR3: CASSQRLAGVDTGELFF; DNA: TGTGCCAGCAGCCAACGACTAGCGGGAGTTGACACCGGGGAGCTGTTTTTT
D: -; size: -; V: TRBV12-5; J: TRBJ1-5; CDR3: CASGLTWSARGGNQPQHF; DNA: TGTGCTAGTGGTTTGACTTGGTCCGCTCGGGGTGGCAATCAGCCCCAGCATTTT
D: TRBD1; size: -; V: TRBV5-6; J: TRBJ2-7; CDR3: CASAGDRDYEQYF; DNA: TGTGCCAGCGCCGGGGACAGGGATTACGAGCAGTACTTC
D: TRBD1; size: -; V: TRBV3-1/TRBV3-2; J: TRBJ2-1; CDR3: CASSPRTGGVNEQFF; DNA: TGTGCCAGCAGCCCCCGGACAGGGGGCGTGAATGAGCAGTTCTTC
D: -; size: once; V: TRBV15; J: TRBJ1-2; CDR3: CATSRDRSARYGYTF; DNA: TGTGCCACCAGCAGAGATCGGTCAGCACGCTATGGCTACACCTTC
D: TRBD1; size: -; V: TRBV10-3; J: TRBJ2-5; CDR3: CAISIRPTGLGETQYF; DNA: TGTGCCATCAGTATCCGCCCGACAGGGCTAGGAGAGACCCAGTACTTC
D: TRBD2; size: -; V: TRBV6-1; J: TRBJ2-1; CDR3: CASSDRGRLAAYNEQFF; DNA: TGTGCCAGCAGTGACCGGGGGCGACTAGCGGCTTACAATGAGCAGTTCTTC
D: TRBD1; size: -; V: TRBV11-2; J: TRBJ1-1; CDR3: CASSRGTGGNTEAFF; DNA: TGTGCCAGCAGCCGCGGGACAGGGGGAAACACTGAAGCTTTCTTT
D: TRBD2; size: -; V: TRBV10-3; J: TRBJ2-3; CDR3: CAISAGGPSTDTQYF; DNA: TGTGCCATCTCGGCGGGAGGTCCTAGCACAGATACGCAGTATTTT
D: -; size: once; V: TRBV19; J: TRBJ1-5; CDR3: CASSRLGGGARSQPQHF; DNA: TGTGCCAGTAGCCGTTTGGGTGGGGGCGCAAGGTCGCAGCCCCAGCATTTT
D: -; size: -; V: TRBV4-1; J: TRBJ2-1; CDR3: CASSQDTYPSEQFF; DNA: TGCGCCAGCAGCCAAGATACTTATCCATCTGAGCAGTTCTTC
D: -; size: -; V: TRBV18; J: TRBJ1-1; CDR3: CASSPELMNTEAFF; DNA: TGTGCCAGCTCACCAGAGCTAATGAACACTGAAGCTTTCTTT
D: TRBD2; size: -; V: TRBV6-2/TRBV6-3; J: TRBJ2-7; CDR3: CASSYSPSGNEQYF; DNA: TGTGCCAGCAGTTACTCGCCTAGCGGGAACGAGCAGTACTTC
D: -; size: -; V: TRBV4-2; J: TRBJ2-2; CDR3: CASSHDPGLNTGELFF; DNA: TGTGCCAGCAGCCACGATCCCGGACTAAACACCGGGGAGCTGTTTTTT
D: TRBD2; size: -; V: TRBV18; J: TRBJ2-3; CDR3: CASSQQASGRGFRTDTQYF; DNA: TGTGCCAGCTCACAGCAGGCTAGCGGGAGAGGTTTCCGCACAGATACGCAGTATTTT